This T cell receptor (beta chain) was recorded in a study of shared clonotypes between healthy human individuals. The CDR3 runs to 14 residues. Germline CDR1 SNHLY, CDR2 FYNNEI. Trimming took off 1 base at V and 0 bases at J, with 4 bases between the two ends. TCRdb keeps only in-frame clones here, not all; method: immunoSEQ multiplex PCR. The sample lists some 1,100,000 clones, 75% to 80% occurring once. The specimen was memory CD4+ T cells from PBMCs. Described subset: CD45RA-negative fraction. V is TRBV2 and J is TRBJ1-3, with no clear D. The sequence came from a man aged 18 to 30 in good health. Some clones in this sample may be carry-over from other donors' samples. DNA for the CDR3: TGTGCCAGCAGTGAAGGTAACTCTGGAAACACCATATATTTT. This translates into CASSEGNSGNTIYF.